Each of the 22 T cell receptor beta chains below was sequenced from the same sample in a study of Tregs in tolerant kidney transplant recipients. Sequencing used immunoSEQ multiplex PCR; TCRdb keeps in-frame clones, though not all of them. The data contain roughly 250,000 clones, roughly four fifths of them singletons. The material sequenced was CD4+ T cells from blood. The receptors derive from a human donor in good health.

CDR3 region: CASIRAGDVETQYF. The CDR3 nucleotides are TGTGCCAGCATACGAGCGGGAGACGTGGAGACCCAGTACTTC. The genes are TRBV6-1 and TRBJ2-5, with 8 nucleotides matching TRBD2. Trimming took 7 bases from V and 5 from J; bases not matched to a gene: 9. Per germline, CDR1 MNHNS and CDR2 SASEGT. The CDR3 spans 14 residues.

The chain links TRBV7-9 to TRBJ1-6; D remains ambiguous. Trimming took 0 bases from V and 4 from J, leaving 10 bases between them. CDR3 size: 16 residues. Germline CDR1 is SEHNR and CDR2 is FQNEAQ (reference sequence). The CDR3 here is CASSLAAGTYNSPLHF. The CDR3 nucleotides read TGTGCCAGCAGCTTAGCTGCAGGTACATATAATTCACCCCTCCACTTT.

On this clone itself: At one boundary the junction diverges from the germline segment, which might be a read error. The sample carries other DNA sequences with the same CDR3. The chain links TRBV5-1 to TRBJ2-5; 12 nucleotides line up with TRBD2. CDR1 SGHRS and CDR2 YFSETQ come from the germline V gene. The CDR3 contains 16 residues. CDR3 sequence: CASSLASGGDLETQYF. CDR3 sequence (DNA): TGTGCCAGCAGCTTGGCTAGCGGGGGGGATCTCGAGACCCAGTACTTC.

J is TRBJ2-1 and V is TRBV11-3; D might be TRBD1 or TRBD2, each matching 5 bases. V lost 6 bases, J lost 9 bases, and 12 bases lay in between. The CDR3 has 12 amino acids. In germline, CDR1 is SGHNT, CDR2 YENEEA. The CDR3, as DNA: TGTGCCAGCAGAATGGTTGGGGGTGAGCAGTTCTTC. Its translation is CASRMVGGEQFF.

The rearrangement uses TRBV5-1 and TRBJ1-1; a possible D gene is TRBD1 (5 bases). CDR3 length: 14 residues. Germline V gene sequence: CDR1 SGHRS, CDR2 YFSETQ. V gave up 3 bases and J gave up 7 bases, with 16 bases separating them. The CDR3 sequence is CASSSGPTVGEAFF. The CDR3 nucleotides are TGCGCCAGCAGCTCGGGACCCACGGTCGGTGAAGCTTTCTTT.

The V call is TRBV19, the J call TRBJ2-2, with D unresolved. This CDR3 comprises 14 residues. V shed 6 bases and J shed 1 base, with 9 bases lying between them. In germline, CDR1 is LNHDA, CDR2 SQIVND (reference sequence). The DNA for the CDR3 is TGTGCCAGTAGGGGAAGAAAGAACACCGGGGAGCTGTTTTTT. Protein sequence: CASRGRKNTGELFF.

The chain links TRBV2 to TRBJ2-7; 7 bases align to TRBD2. From germline, CDR1 is SNHLY and CDR2 FYNNEI. The CDR3 runs 14 residues. Trimming took 5 bases from V and 2 from J; bases not matched to a gene: 6. Here the CDR3 DNA reads TGTGCCAGCAGTCGGGAGGAGGGCCCCTACGAGCAGTACTTC. Translated: CASSREEGPYEQYF.

This rearrangement joins TRBV7-2 to TRBJ2-5; D is possibly TRBD1 (6 bases). The end of the DNA aligns better with TRBJ2-7, so the J call may be wrong. The germline V gene encodes CDR1 SGHTA and CDR2 FQGNSA. This CDR3 spans 14 amino acids. CDR3 region: CASSLAPRGYEQYF. CDR3 DNA sequence: TGTGCCAGCAGCTTAGCGCCCAGGGGCTACGAGCAGTACTTC.

V usage is TRBV6-6 and J usage is TRBJ2-5; 9 nucleotides align to TRBD2. Judging by the DNA end, TRBJ2-7 fits better; the J call may be wrong. Germline V gives CDR1 MNHNY, CDR2 SVGAGI (reference sequence). CDR3 length: 15 residues. The CDR3 DNA reads as TGTGCCAGCAGTTTCCCTAGCGGGGCTACCTACGAGCAGTACTTC. Its translation: CASSFPSGATYEQYF.

This clone showed up just once. The CDR3 here is CASSLGLAGGPGTQYF. The CDR3 DNA reads as TGTGCCAGCAGCTTAGGACTAGCGGGAGGGCCGGGGACCCAGTACTTC. V is TRBV11-1 and J is TRBJ2-5, with 14 nucleotides matching TRBD2. CDR3 size: 16 residues. From germline, CDR1 is SGHAT and CDR2 FQDESV (reference sequence). V was clipped by 1 base and J by 7 bases; unmatched bases: 5. Complete variable domain (other parts from reference TRBV11-1 and TRBJ2-5): EAEVAQSPRYKITEKSQAVAFWCDPISGHATLYWYRQILGQGPELLVQFQDESVVDDSQLPKDRFSAERLKGVDSTLKIQPAELGDSAMYLCASSLGLAGGPGTQYFGPGTRLLVL.

A word on this clone: At one end the junction does not follow the germline gene, possibly because of a read error. This chain joins TRBV18 and TRBJ2-7, with TRBD1 as a possible D gene (5 bases). The germline V gene has CDR1 KGHSH and CDR2 LQKENI. The CDR3 loop spans 15 amino acids. The CDR3 DNA sequence: TGTGCCAGCTCCCCACTGGGGCAGGGTTCCTACGAGCAGTACTTC. This sequence encodes CASSPLGQGSYEQYF.

As to this clone: This sample includes further DNA sequences coding for the same CDR3. The V and J genes are TRBV18 and TRBJ2-7, with D uncertain. CDR1 KGHSH and CDR2 LQKENI come from the germline V gene. Trimming shortened V by 3 bases and J by 3 bases, and 12 bases separated the two germline ends. The CDR3 is 14 residues long. CDR3: CASSPTAPHYEQYF. CDR3 nucleotides: TGTGCCAGCTCACCGACGGCCCCCCACTACGAGCAGTACTTC.

This clone occurred a few times. The chain combines TRBV18 with TRBJ2-7, with 7 bases identical to TRBD1. CDR3 size: 16 residues. V gave up 3 bases and J gave up 3 bases; unmatched junction bases: 11. Germline loops: CDR1 KGHSH, CDR2 LQKENI. In DNA, the CDR3 is TGTGCCAGCTCACCCGGGACAGCTGGACTTAACTACGAGCAGTACTTC. Protein product: CASSPGTAGLNYEQYF.

J is TRBJ1-5 and V is TRBV7-8; 11 bases align to TRBD1. V gave up 0 bases and J gave up 4 bases; unmatched junction bases: 5. The CDR3 totals 17 residues. The germline V gene encodes CDR1 SGHVS and CDR2 FQNEAQ. CDR3 nucleotide sequence: TGTGCCAGCAGCTTAGCGTGGGGGACAGGGGGGAATCAGCCCCAGCATTTT. It specifies CASSLAWGTGGNQPQHF.

The rearrangement joins TRBV5-4 to TRBJ2-2; a weak D match, TRBD2 (6 bases). CDR1 and CDR2 from the germline V gene are SGHNT and YYREEE (reference sequence). There are 15 residues in the CDR3. Trimming left V 3 bases short and J 8 bases short, with 17 bases between. Written as DNA, the CDR3 is TGTGCCAGCAGCTCCCGGGACTCCCGGACGGGGGAGCTGTTTTTT. It yields the protein CASSSRDSRTGELFF.

This clone was detected once. The chain couples TRBV7-2 to TRBJ2-1, with 7 nucleotides matching TRBD2. CDR1 is SGHTA, CDR2 FQGNSA, per germline. The CDR3 is 15 residues long. Germline trimming cut 3 bases from V and 4 bases from J; bases unmatched to any gene: 6. The CDR3 DNA reads as TGTGCCAGCAGCTTCGGGGGGTATGGTTACAATGAGCAGTTCTTC. This translates into CASSFGGYGYNEQFF.

This clone was found a few times. V is TRBV2 and J is TRBJ1-1, with no clear D. The CDR3 covers 15 residues. The germline V and J ends were trimmed by 1 base and 4 bases, with 13 bases remaining between them. Germline V gene lookup returns CDR1 SNHLY and CDR2 FYNNEI. The CDR3 DNA sequence: TGTGCCAGCAGTGAAGAGCCCGTGGGAATCACTGAAGCTTTCTTT. As protein: CASSEEPVGITEAFF.

V is TRBV6-1 and J is TRBJ2-7, with 11 bases identical to TRBD2. The J segment lost 4 bases and the V segment lost 3 bases, leaving 5 bases of the junction unmatched. CDR3 size: 15 residues. CDR1 and CDR2 (germline): MNHNS, SASEGT. The chain's CDR3 is CASSDRTSGRYEQYF. For the CDR3, the DNA is TGTGCCAGCAGTGATCGGACTAGCGGGCGATACGAGCAGTACTTC.

This clone was recorded once. The rearrangement uses TRBV11-3 and TRBJ2-2; no definite D call. The V end was cut by 1 base, the J end by 6 bases, with 15 bases between. From germline, CDR1 is SGHNT and CDR2 YENEEA. CDR3 length: 16 amino acids. The CDR3 protein is CASSLATSGFSGELFF. Here the CDR3 DNA reads TGTGCCAGCAGCTTAGCTACTTCGGGCTTCTCCGGGGAGCTGTTTTTT.

V and J are TRBV11-3 and TRBJ1-1, with 7 bases lining up with TRBD1. Per germline, CDR1 SGHNT and CDR2 YENEEA. J lost 11 bases, V lost 4 bases, and 10 bases had no gene match. This CDR3 has 13 residues. The CDR3, as DNA: TGTGCCAGCAGCTCTACAGGGGTATCGGAGGCTTTCTTT. It encodes CASSSTGVSEAFF.

The chain carries TRBV5-1 and TRBJ2-7, with 8 bases that match TRBD2. Trimming cost V 0 bases and J 3 bases; bases outside gene matches: 8. Germline CDR1 reads SGHRS; CDR2 reads YFSETQ. This CDR3 contains 16 residues. CDR3 loop: CASSLAGGAKVYEQYF. In nucleotides, the CDR3 is TGCGCCAGCAGCTTGGCCGGGGGGGCGAAGGTCTACGAGCAGTACTTC.

This chain links TRBV5-5 with TRBJ1-1, with TRBD1 matching 7 bases. The germline CDR1 and CDR2 sequences are SGHKS and YYEKEE (reference sequence). J lost 0 bases, V lost 2 bases, and 4 bases had no gene match. This CDR3 contains 15 residues. CDR3 nucleotides: TGTGCCAGCAGCTTCCCGGGACAGATGAACACTGAAGCTTTCTTT. It is translated as CASSFPGQMNTEAFF.